This T cell receptor (beta chain) was documented in a study of blood T cell repertoires in COVID-19 (dated by TCRdb to the early 2020s). About the full investigation: Collaborator samples came from the United States, Italy and Spain and covered acute and convalescent phases of COVID-19. The prospective study material was composed of cDNA or gDNA derived from T cells, B-cell-depleted T cells, or PBMCs. Deeply sampled blood TCRbeta repertoires from subjects exposed to, actively infected with, or recovered from COVID-19 were included in the dataset. The repertoires were released in a freely available public database meant as a resource for research on the immune response to SARS-CoV-2. The samples were drawn from two sources: the first 160 participants of the ongoing ImmuneRACE study, and fewer than 1,500 subjects contributed by 6 global collaborators. Sample metadata almost always included a de-identified subject ID, COVID-19 status, age in years and sex. Where HLA class I and class II types were available, the types were taken from metadata supplied by the sample provider, not from assay-based typing. Paper-wide results and their limitations: The amount of clinical and demographic metadata varied by source and participant and was provided uncurated.

The collaborating institutions used their own protocols to collect whole blood in K2EDTA tubes. Collaborator samples were shipped for TCRbeta analysis as frozen whole blood, isolated PBMCs, or DNA extracted from either sample type. The immunoSEQ Assay, a bias-controlled multiplex PCR, was used to amplify TCRbeta CDR3 regions from genomic DNA. As for how the authors treated the data: Nucleated cell counts per sample were estimated from amplification of reference gene primers within the assay. To quantify the absolute abundance of each unique TCRbeta CDR3 rearrangement, sequence reads were collapsed and filtered. For each sample, productive Simpson clonality was calculated as the square root of Simpson's diversity index over productive rearrangements. The source is immuneACCESS, and TCRdb retained only in-frame sequences with V and J called. Part of the clones is not carried over; for the studies checked, unresolved V genes explain less than half of this, and the remainder is unexplained. V and J calls and clone size come straight from that table; D and trimming were deduced from the DNA. This sample is represented by 250,000 to 300,000 clones; approximately 80% of them were singletons. Of the sample, about 3.2% falls within the top ten clones.

CDR3 length: 18 amino acids, cysteine to phenylalanine. The retained sequence is limited to the CDR3, 54 bases, with the frame set at the first base. V ends up 1 base short and J 0 bases short, with an unmatched junction base count of 11. CDR1 and CDR2 are drawn from the germline V gene (reference sequence): SGHKS, YYEKEE. For this clone: Its antigen specificity is not known. No base-level quality is on record; no much larger clone is a single base apart.

Source material: peripheral blood. This receptor was obtained from a woman aged 55-75 years with active or convalescent COVID-19. The V and J segments used are TRBV5-5 and TRBJ2-7, and TRBD1 aligns with 9 junction nucleotides. For the CDR3, the sequence is CASSLKGQGYSLSYEQYF. The DNA is as follows: TGTGCCAGCAGCTTGAAGGGACAGGGCTACAGCCTCTCCTACGAGCAGTACTTC.